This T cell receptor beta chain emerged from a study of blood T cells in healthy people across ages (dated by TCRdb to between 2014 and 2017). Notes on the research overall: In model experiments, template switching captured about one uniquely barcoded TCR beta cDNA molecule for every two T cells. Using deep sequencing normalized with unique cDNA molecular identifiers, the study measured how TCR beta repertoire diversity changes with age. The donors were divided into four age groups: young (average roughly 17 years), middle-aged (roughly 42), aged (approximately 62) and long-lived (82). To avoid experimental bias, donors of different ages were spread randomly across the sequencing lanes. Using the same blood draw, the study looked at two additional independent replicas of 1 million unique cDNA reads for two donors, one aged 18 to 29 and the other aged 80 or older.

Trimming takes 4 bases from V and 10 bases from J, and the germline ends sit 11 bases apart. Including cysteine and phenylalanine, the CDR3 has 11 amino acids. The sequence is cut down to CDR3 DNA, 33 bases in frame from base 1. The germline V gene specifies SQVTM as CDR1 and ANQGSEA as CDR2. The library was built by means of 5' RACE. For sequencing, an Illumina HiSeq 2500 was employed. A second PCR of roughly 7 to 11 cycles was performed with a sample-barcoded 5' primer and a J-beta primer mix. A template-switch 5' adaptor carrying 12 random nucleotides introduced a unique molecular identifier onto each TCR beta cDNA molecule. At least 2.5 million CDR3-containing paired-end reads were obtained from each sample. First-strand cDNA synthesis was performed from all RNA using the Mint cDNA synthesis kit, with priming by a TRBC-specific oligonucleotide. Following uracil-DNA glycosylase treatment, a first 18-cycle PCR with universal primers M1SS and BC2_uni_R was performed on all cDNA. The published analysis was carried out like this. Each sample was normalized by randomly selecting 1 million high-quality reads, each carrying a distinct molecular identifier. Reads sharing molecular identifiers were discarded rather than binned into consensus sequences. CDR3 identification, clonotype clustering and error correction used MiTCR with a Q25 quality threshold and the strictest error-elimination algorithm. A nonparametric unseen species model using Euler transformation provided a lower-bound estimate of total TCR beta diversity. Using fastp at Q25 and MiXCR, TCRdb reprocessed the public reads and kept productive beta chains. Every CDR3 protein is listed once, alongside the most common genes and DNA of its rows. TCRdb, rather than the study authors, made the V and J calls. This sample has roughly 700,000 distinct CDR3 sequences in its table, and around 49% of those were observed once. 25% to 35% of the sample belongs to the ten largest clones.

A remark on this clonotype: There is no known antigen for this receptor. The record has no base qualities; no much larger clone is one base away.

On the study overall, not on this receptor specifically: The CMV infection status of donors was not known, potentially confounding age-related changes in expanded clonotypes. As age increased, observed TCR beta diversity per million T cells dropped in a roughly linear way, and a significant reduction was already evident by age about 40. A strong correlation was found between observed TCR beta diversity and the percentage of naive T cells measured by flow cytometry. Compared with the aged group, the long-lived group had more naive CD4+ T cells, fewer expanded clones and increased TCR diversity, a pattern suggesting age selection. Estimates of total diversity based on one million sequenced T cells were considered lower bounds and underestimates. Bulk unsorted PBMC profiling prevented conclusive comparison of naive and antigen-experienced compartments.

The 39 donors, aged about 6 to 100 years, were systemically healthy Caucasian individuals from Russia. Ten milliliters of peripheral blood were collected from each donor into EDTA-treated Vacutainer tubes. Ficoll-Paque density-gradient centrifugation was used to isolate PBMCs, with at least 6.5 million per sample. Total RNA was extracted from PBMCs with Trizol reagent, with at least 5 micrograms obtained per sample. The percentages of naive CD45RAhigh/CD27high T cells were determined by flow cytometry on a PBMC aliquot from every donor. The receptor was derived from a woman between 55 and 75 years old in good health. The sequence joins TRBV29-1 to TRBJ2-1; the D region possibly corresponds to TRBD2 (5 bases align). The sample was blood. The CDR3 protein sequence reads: CSVGGLGEQFF. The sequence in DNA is TGCAGCGTTGGAGGGTTGGGGGAGCAGTTCTTC.